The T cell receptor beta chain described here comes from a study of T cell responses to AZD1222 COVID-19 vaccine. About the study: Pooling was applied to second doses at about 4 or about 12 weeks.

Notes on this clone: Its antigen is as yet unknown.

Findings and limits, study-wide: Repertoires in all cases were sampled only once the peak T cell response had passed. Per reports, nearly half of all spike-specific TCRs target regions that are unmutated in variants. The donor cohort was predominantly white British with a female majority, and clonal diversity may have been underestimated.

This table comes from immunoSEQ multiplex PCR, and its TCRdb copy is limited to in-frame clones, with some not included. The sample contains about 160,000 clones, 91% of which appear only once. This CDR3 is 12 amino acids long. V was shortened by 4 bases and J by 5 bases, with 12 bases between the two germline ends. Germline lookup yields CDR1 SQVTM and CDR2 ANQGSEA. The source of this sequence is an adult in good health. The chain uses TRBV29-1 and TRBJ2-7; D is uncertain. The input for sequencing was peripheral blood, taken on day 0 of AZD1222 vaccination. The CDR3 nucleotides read TGCAGCGTTGCCCAGGTTCTGGACGAGCAGTACTTC. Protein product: CSVAQVLDEQYF.